The present T cell receptor (beta chain) was sequenced within a study of T cells in tuberculosis. In the study overall: In South Africa, adults with active tuberculosis were compared with IGRA-negative and latently infected IGRA-positive adolescents. Study-wide findings and caveats: Using the GMM-specific repertoire gave about 85% accuracy versus around 70% with motifs. The TCR-beta difference was not significant; alpha differences partly reflected length. Active tuberculosis alpha repertoires lay closer to GMM-specific TCRs than controls'.

The data were produced by immunoSEQ multiplex PCR, yet TCRdb's version contains in-frame clones alone and is incomplete. The table records 45,000 or so clones, approximately 95% of them present only once. As to this clone: Its antigen is still unknown.

The V segment lost 5 bases and the J segment 0 bases; nucleotides outside the gene matches: 9. CDR3 length: 17 amino acids. CDR1 SGHRS and CDR2 YFSETQ come from the germline V gene. Sequencing input: PBMCs. This receptor was identified in a donor aged 10-30 years with latent tuberculosis or without tuberculosis infection. V gene TRBV5-1 combines with J gene TRBJ2-1; TRBD2 agrees at 9 bases. CDR3 residues: CASRSGGPESSYNEQFF. The DNA of the CDR3 is TGCGCCAGCAGAAGCGGGGGGCCTGAGAGCTCCTACAATGAGCAGTTCTTC. Based on the CDR3 plus reference TRBV5-1 and TRBJ2-1, the full variable domain is KAGVTQTPRYLIKTRGQQVTLSCSPISGHRSVSWYQQTPGQGLQFLFEYFSETQRNKGNFPGRFSGRQFSNSRSEMNVSTLELGDSALYLCASRSGGPESSYNEQFFGPGTRLTVL.